Each of the 30 T cell receptor beta chains below was sequenced from the same sample in a study of blood T cell repertoires in COVID-19. The data were produced by immunoSEQ multiplex PCR, yet TCRdb's version contains in-frame clones alone and is incomplete. The sample includes 50,000 to 75,000 clones, 70% to 85% of them seen just once. Sequencing was carried out using peripheral blood. All receptors derive from a man aged 55-75 years with acute or convalescent COVID-19.

This chain uses TRBV10-2 with TRBJ2-4; possible D gene TRBD1, 6 bases. This CDR3 has 16 amino acids. Trimming left V 3 bases short and J 0 bases short, with 12 bases between. CDR1 is WSHSY, CDR2 SAAADI, per germline. The CDR3 reads CASSDPTGLAKNIQYF. CDR3 coding DNA: TGCGCCAGCAGTGACCCGACAGGCCTAGCCAAAAACATTCAGTACTTC.

V usage is TRBV28 and J usage is TRBJ2-7; a weak D match, TRBD2 (6 bases). V shed 5 bases and J shed 3 bases, with 17 bases lying between them. The CDR3 is made up of 15 amino acids. Germline V lookup: CDR1 MDHEN, CDR2 SYDVKM. CDR3 DNA sequence: TGTGCCAGCAGTCCGCGGGGTGCGGGGCGCTACGAGCAGTACTTC. It encodes CASSPRGAGRYEQYF.

There are a few counts of this clone. The chain recombines TRBV3-1 (or the pseudogene TRBV3-2) with TRBJ1-2, with 8 bases matching TRBD1. This CDR3 comprises 13 residues. Germline V lookup: CDR1 LGHDT, CDR2 YNNKEL (reference sequence). With V trimmed by 1 base and J by 8 bases, 3 bases remained unmatched. CDR3 nucleotide sequence: TGTGCCAGCAGCCAAGGGACAGGGCTCGGCTACACCTTC. As protein: CASSQGTGLGYTF.

The chain uses TRBV3-1 (or the pseudogene TRBV3-2) and TRBJ2-1, with TRBD2 matching over 7 bases. Trimming cost V 4 bases and J 7 bases; bases outside gene matches: 10. Germline V gene sequence: CDR1 LGHDT, CDR2 YNNKEL (reference sequence). The CDR3 totals 15 residues. The CDR3 sequence is CASSRSSGRDNEQFF. In DNA form, the CDR3 reads TGTGCCAGCAGCCGATCTAGCGGTCGAGATAATGAGCAGTTCTTC.

This sequence joins TRBV5-5 and TRBJ2-4; D is possibly TRBD1 (5 bases). The V gene's germline CDR1 is SGHKS and CDR2 YYEKEE (reference sequence). This CDR3 comprises 16 residues. Trimming cost V 0 bases and J 10 bases, with 20 bases left between them. The CDR3 DNA follows: TGTGCCAGCAGCTTGGCCAGTGTCGTCAGGGATAGGATTCAGTACTTC. Translated, it gives CASSLASVVRDRIQYF. The variable domain in full, with the rest retrieved from reference TRBV5-5 and TRBJ2-4, is DAGVTQSPTHLIKTRGQQVTLRCSPISGHKSVSWYQQVLGQGPQFIFQYYEKEERGRGNFPDRFSARQFPNYSSELNVNALLLGDSALYLCASSLASVVRDRIQYFGAGTRLSVL.

The chain couples TRBV9 to TRBJ2-1, with 11 nucleotides matching TRBD2. Germline CDR1 and CDR2: SGDLS and YYNGEE. This CDR3 comprises 16 residues. V was clipped by 3 bases and J by 6 bases; unmatched bases: 8. CDR3 loop: CASSAKLAGVTNEQFF. In nucleotides, the CDR3 is TGTGCCAGCAGCGCCAAACTAGCGGGAGTAACCAATGAGCAGTTCTTC.

V is TRBV19 and J is TRBJ2-2; D call uncertain. Germline V gene data show CDR1 as LNHDA and CDR2 as SQIVND (reference sequence). Trimming stripped 4 bases from V and 1 base from J, with 4 bases between. The CDR3 spans 13 residues. CDR3 coding DNA: TGTGCCAGTAGTACCAGGAACACCGGGGAGCTGTTTTTT. It yields the protein CASSTRNTGELFF. Variable domain in full (rest from reference TRBV19 and TRBJ2-2): DGGITQSPKYLFRKEGQNVTLSCEQNLNHDAMYWYRQDPGQGLRLIYYSQIVNDFQKGDIAEGYSVSREKKESFPLTVTSAQKNPTAFYLCASSTRNTGELFFGEGSRLTVL.

The CDR3 loop is CASSQGLAGANTGELFF. CDR3 coding DNA: TGTGCCAGTAGTCAGGGACTAGCGGGAGCCAACACCGGGGAGCTGTTTTTT. V is TRBV19 and J is TRBJ2-2, with 14 bases lining up with TRBD2. The CDR3 extends over 17 amino acids. J gave up 2 bases and V 5 bases, and 4 bases lay outside the gene matches. Germline V gene lookup returns CDR1 LNHDA and CDR2 SQIVND (reference sequence).

This clone was found once. This chain connects TRBV5-1 to TRBJ1-2, with 12 bases fitting TRBD1. V trimming: 3 bases; J trimming: 5 bases; junction bases outside the gene matches: 2. Germline lookup yields CDR1 SGHRS and CDR2 YFSETQ. The CDR3 totals 14 residues. Here the CDR3 DNA reads TGCGCCAGCAGCTGGGACAGGGGGCTTTATGGCTACACCTTC. It is translated as CASSWDRGLYGYTF.

The genes are TRBV24-1 and TRBJ1-5; D is ambiguous. Germline V gene sequence: CDR1 KGHDR, CDR2 SFDVKD. V was cut by 3 bases and J by 7 bases, with 9 bases left in between. The CDR3 length is 13 residues. Here the CDR3 reads CATSDPIGQPQHF. The CDR3 nucleotides are TGTGCCACCAGTGATCCCATCGGGCAGCCCCAGCATTTT.

The rearrangement joins TRBV5-1 to TRBJ1-6; 8 bases align to TRBD1. The germline V gene encodes CDR1 SGHRS and CDR2 YFSETQ. The V gene end was trimmed by 5 bases and the J gene end by 7 bases; junction bases not matched to a gene: 2. There are 13 residues in the CDR3. The CDR3 region is CASSQGANSPLHF. CDR3 in DNA: TGCGCCAGCAGTCAGGGGGCAAATTCACCCCTCCACTTT.

The V call is TRBV2, the J call TRBJ1-1; 7 nucleotides agree with TRBD1. J lost 0 bases, V lost 9 bases, and 7 bases had no gene match. Germline loops: CDR1 SNHLY, CDR2 FYNNEI. The CDR3 length is 14 residues. DNA for the CDR3: TGTGCCAGTGGGGGACAGCCGATGAACACTGAAGCTTTCTTT. It specifies CASGGQPMNTEAFF.

The gene calls are TRBV14 and TRBJ1-2, with TRBD1 identical over 7 bases. Per germline, CDR1 SGHDN and CDR2 FVKESK. The V segment lost 4 bases and the J segment 2 bases; nucleotides outside the gene matches: 4. This CDR3 comprises 14 residues. CDR3 loop: CASSPTGPNYGYTF. CDR3 in DNA: TGTGCCAGCAGCCCGACAGGGCCCAACTATGGCTACACCTTC.

For this clone: In the same sample, other DNA sequences code for this CDR3. This rearrangement joins TRBV28 to TRBJ1-2, with D tentatively TRBD1 (5 bases). Germline V gene sequence: CDR1 MDHEN, CDR2 SYDVKM. V shed 4 bases and J shed 1 base, with 16 bases lying between them. This CDR3 is built from 16 residues. The DNA for the CDR3 is TGTGCCAGCAGTTCCCCTCTGTATGGACATAACTATGGCTACACCTTC. Its protein is CASSSPLYGHNYGYTF.

This sequence joins TRBV7-2 and TRBJ1-3, with D hard to call. Trimming removed 2 bases from V and 4 bases from J, with 3 bases in between. Germline V CDR1 and CDR2: SGHTA, FQGNSA. The CDR3 sequence is 12 residues long. CDR3 in DNA: TGTGCCAGCAGCTTACCGGGAAACACCATATATTTT. It is translated as CASSLPGNTIYF.

CDR3 region: CASPGDLYNEQFF. CDR3 DNA sequence: TGTGCCAGCCCGGGGGACCTCTACAATGAGCAGTTCTTC. The chain has TRBV7-9 and TRBJ2-1; possibly TRBD2 for D (6 bases). Germline V gene lookup returns CDR1 SEHNR and CDR2 FQNEAQ (reference sequence). V lost 8 bases and J lost 3, with 11 bases in between. CDR3 length equals 13 residues.

This chain links TRBV11-2 with TRBJ1-2; 9 nucleotides match TRBD1. With V trimmed by 0 bases and J by 6 bases, 11 bases remained unmatched. Germline lookup yields CDR1 SGHAT and CDR2 FQNNGV. There are 17 residues in the CDR3. Here the CDR3 DNA reads TGTGCCAGCAGCTTAGAGCGGGGGGTACAGGGGGCAAATGGCTACACCTTC. Protein: CASSLERGVQGANGYTF.

The V call is TRBV19, the J call TRBJ1-5; tentatively, D is TRBD1 (6 bases). CDR1 and CDR2 from the germline V gene are LNHDA and SQIVND (reference sequence). The CDR3 is made up of 16 amino acids. The V gene lost 5 bases and the J gene lost 3 bases, with 17 bases spanning the gap. In nucleotides, the CDR3 is TGTGCCAGTAGTCCCCCAAGGGGGGGAATCAATCAGCCCCAGCATTTT. This gives the protein CASSPPRGGINQPQHF. The full variable domain, its missing parts supplied by reference TRBV19 and TRBJ1-5, is DGGITQSPKYLFRKEGQNVTLSCEQNLNHDAMYWYRQDPGQGLRLIYYSQIVNDFQKGDIAEGYSVSREKKESFPLTVTSAQKNPTAFYLCASSPPRGGINQPQHFGDGTRLSIL.

J is TRBJ1-5 and V is TRBV27; possibly TRBD1 for D (6 bases). Germline V gene data show CDR1 as MNHEY and CDR2 as SMNVEV (reference sequence). This CDR3 is built from 16 residues. Between the trimmed V and J ends, which lost 5 bases and 2 bases, there was a span of 16 bases. Here the CDR3 reads CASSGGYTAGNQPQHF. In DNA, the CDR3 is TGTGCCAGCAGTGGGGGCTACACGGCGGGCAATCAGCCCCAGCATTTT.

This chain links TRBV5-4 with TRBJ1-6; TRBD1 might be the D (6 bases). Germline V CDR1 and CDR2: SGHNT, YYREEE (reference sequence). Trimming took off 0 bases at V and 9 bases at J, with 10 bases between the two ends. The CDR3 sequence is 14 residues long. The CDR3 DNA follows: TGTGCCAGCAGCTTGGAGGGGGAAGGTTCACCCCTCCACTTT. Translation gives CASSLEGEGSPLHF.

This chain joins TRBV5-1 and TRBJ2-3; TRBD1 agrees at 8 bases. Germline V gene lookup returns CDR1 SGHRS and CDR2 YFSETQ. J lost 1 base, V lost 3 bases, and 1 base had no gene match. CDR3 size: 14 residues. CDR3 protein: CASSSDRGTDTQYF. The CDR3 DNA reads as TGCGCCAGCAGCTCGGACAGGGGCACAGATACGCAGTATTTT.

The chain joins TRBV7-8 to TRBJ2-3; 11 nucleotides line up with TRBD2. Germline assignment: CDR1 SGHVS and CDR2 FQNEAQ. V lost 0 bases to trimming and J lost 8 bases; unmatched junction nucleotides: 4. The CDR3 sequence is 15 residues long. CDR3 amino acids: CASSLAGLAGGTQYF. CDR3 bases: TGTGCCAGCAGCTTAGCCGGGCTAGCGGGAGGTACGCAGTATTTT.

The genes are TRBV6-6 and TRBJ2-7; 7 nucleotides align to TRBD1. Germline-derived CDR1 and CDR2 are MNHNY and SVGAGI (reference sequence). This CDR3 is built from 14 residues. Unmatched junction bases numbered 4, after V lost 2 bases and J lost 3 bases. CDR3 bases: TGTGCCAGCAGTTACGGGACAGTACTCTACGAGCAGTACTTC. It codes for CASSYGTVLYEQYF.

The chain combines TRBV5-8 with TRBJ1-1; D is uncertain. Trimming shortened V by 3 bases and J by 0 bases, and 3 bases separated the two germline ends. The germline V gene encodes CDR1 SGHTS and CDR2 YDEGEE. The CDR3 totals 12 residues. The CDR3 coding sequence is TGTGCCAGCAGCTACTTGAACACTGAAGCTTTCTTT. Its protein product is CASSYLNTEAFF.

The V and J genes are TRBV10-3 and TRBJ1-2; possible D gene TRBD1, 5 bases. The CDR3 runs to 13 residues. Trimming cost V 3 bases and J 6 bases, with 11 bases left between them. Germline-derived CDR1 and CDR2 are ENHRY and SYGVKD. CDR3 loop: CAISEVREDGYTF. The DNA for the CDR3 is TGTGCCATCAGTGAAGTCAGGGAAGATGGCTACACCTTC.

V usage is TRBV7-8 and J usage is TRBJ2-3, with D possibly matching TRBD2 (5 bases). CDR1 is SGHVS, CDR2 FQNEAQ, per germline. V gave up 8 bases and J gave up 5 bases, with 14 bases separating them. The CDR3 sequence is 13 residues long. The CDR3: CASATGWEDTQYF. The CDR3 DNA reads TGTGCCAGCGCGACGGGGTGGGAAGATACGCAGTATTTT.

A single count supports this clone. V and J are TRBV28 and TRBJ2-1, with D unclear. Germline CDR1 and CDR2: MDHEN and SYDVKM. V dropped 3 bases and J dropped 3 bases, with 12 bases sitting between them. The length of the CDR3 is 15 residues. The CDR3 protein is CASSFLADFYNEQFF. In DNA, the CDR3 is TGTGCCAGCAGTTTTCTGGCAGACTTCTACAATGAGCAGTTCTTC.

CDR3 amino acids: CAIRGQTNYGYTF. The CDR3 region has the DNA TGTGCCATCAGGGGCCAAACCAACTATGGCTACACCTTC. The chain carries TRBV10-3 and TRBJ1-2; D is ambiguous. Per germline, CDR1 ENHRY and CDR2 SYGVKD. V dropped 6 bases and J dropped 2 bases, with 10 bases sitting between them. There are 13 residues in the CDR3.

This clone was observed a single time. The V call is TRBV3-1 (or the pseudogene TRBV3-2), the J call TRBJ1-4; maybe TRBD1 (6 bases). Trimming removed 3 bases from V and 7 bases from J, with 21 bases in between. This CDR3 region has 17 residues. Germline V gene data show CDR1 as LGHDT and CDR2 as YNNKEL (reference sequence). The chain's CDR3 is CASSHPLTAGAIEKLFF. The CDR3 region has the DNA TGTGCCAGCAGCCATCCCCTTACTGCGGGGGCCATTGAAAAACTGTTTTTT.

The J gene is TRBJ1-2, the V gene TRBV27; D is unclear. Germline V gene lookup returns CDR1 MNHEY and CDR2 SMNVEV (reference sequence). The CDR3 extends over 15 amino acids. V was cut by 2 bases and J by 3 bases, with 13 bases left in between. In DNA form, the CDR3 reads TGTGCCAGCAGTTTAGACCCGAGGCGGGACTATGGCTACACCTTC. Its protein is CASSLDPRRDYGYTF.